The sequence of this T cell receptor (beta chain) was determined in a study of cytomegalovirus exposure and HLA in healthy donors. Findings and caveats of the study: As a later analysis showed, several of the most significant clusters appeared to be linked to common viral pathogens.

13 Jbeta primers and 60 Vbeta primers were used for the PCR. Sequencing used immunoSEQ multiplex PCR; TCRdb keeps in-frame clones, though not all of them. The sample lists around 90,000 clones; approximately 64% were seen once. The CDR3 is 13 residues long. Germline V gives CDR1 SSHAT, CDR2 FNYEAQ (reference sequence). V gave up 1 base and J gave up 6 bases, with 10 bases separating them. A remark on this clone: No antigen is known for it.

Sequenced: PBMCs. The chain uses TRBV7-7 and TRBJ2-7; D is perhaps TRBD1 (5 bases). The receptor comes from a woman aged 50 to 60 in good health and CMV-seropositive. The CDR3 DNA sequence: TGTGCCAGCAGCTTAGATTGGGGCGGCGAGCAGTACTTC. It codes for CASSLDWGGEQYF.